This T cell receptor (beta chain) came from a study of blood T cell repertoires in COVID-19. Study details: T cells, B-cell-depleted T cells, or PBMCs provided the cDNA or gDNA that served as material.

Trimming stripped 4 bases from V and 4 bases from J, with 15 bases between. Germline V gene sequence: CDR1 SQVTM, CDR2 ANQGSEA. CDR3 length: 14 residues. Methods used by the authors: Estimation of nucleated cell counts relied on the amplification of reference gene primers. The method was immunoSEQ multiplex PCR; TCRdb's version includes in-frame clones alone and lacks a portion of them. V, J and clone size derive from that table, while D and trimming were established from the DNA sequence. Found here are 240,000 or so clones, roughly four fifths of them singletons; the top ten hold roughly 3.4%. The TCR was taken from a woman between 18 and 30 years old with acute or convalescent COVID-19. The sample taken for sequencing was peripheral blood. The J gene is TRBJ2-3, the V gene TRBV29-1; no firm D call. In nucleotides, the CDR3 is TGCAGCGTTGGACTTGCCCTACCCTCAGATACGCAGTATTTT. Translation: CSVGLALPSDTQYF.